This TCR beta chain was recovered during a study of control samples from healthy donors and cancer patients. Using immunoSEQ multiplex PCR, the repertoire was profiled, and TCRdb retains in-frame clones only, with some absent. The profile shows about 130,000 clones, about 92% of them singletons. The V end lost 4 bases, the J end lost 2 bases, and 10 bases lay between the germline ends. This CDR3 has 14 residues. The V gene's germline CDR1 is SGHNT and CDR2 YYREEE (reference sequence). This sequence originates from a man aged 50-60 years with head and neck cancer. What was sequenced was PBMCs. The chain employs TRBV5-4 and TRBJ2-1; D gene unclear. CDR3 sequence reads: CASSVPGTYNEQFF. DNA of the CDR3: TGTGCCAGCAGCGTGCCAGGTACCTACAATGAGCAGTTCTTC.